Following are 32 T cell receptor beta chains from one sample sequenced in a study of beta chain features in type 1 diabetes. Broader study findings: Shorter TCRB CDR3s, moderately but significantly so, were found in Type 1 diabetes patients in all four CD4+ subsets.

TCRB transcripts that were expressed got sequenced, as all of the isolated RNA had been reverse transcribed. Libraries were prepared by immunoSEQ multiplex PCR; TCRdb keeps only in-frame clonotypes and omits some of them. The table includes 600,000 to 700,000 clones, over 10% detected once. Their antigens remain unidentified. The specimen was naive CD4+ T cells from blood. These receptors were obtained from a man aged 25-45 years with type 1 diabetes.

This clone was observed a few times. V gene TRBV9 combines with J gene TRBJ2-3; D is possibly TRBD1 (6 bases). CDR1 and CDR2 from the germline V gene are SGDLS and YYNGEE. The CDR3 has 14 amino acids. Trimming shortened V by 7 bases and J by 4 bases, and 16 bases separated the two germline ends. The CDR3 bases are TGTGCCAGCGGAAGTACAGGGTTCGCAGATACGCAGTATTTT. Its protein is CASGSTGFADTQYF.

The chain joins TRBV7-2 to TRBJ2-5; 13 bases fit TRBD2. J was trimmed by 3 bases and V by 5 bases; bases with no gene match: 6. The germline V gene has CDR1 SGHTA and CDR2 FQGNSA. This CDR3 contains 16 residues. The CDR3 DNA is TGTGCCAGCAGCGCCACTAGCGGGGGGGCGAAAGAGACCCAGTACTTC. Its protein product is CASSATSGGAKETQYF.

On this clone itself: A much bigger clone sits one base away, suggesting this may be a read error. The sample holds other DNA sequences that translate to the same CDR3. This chain uses TRBV6-5 with TRBJ2-1, with unresolved D. The CDR3 is 11 residues long. With 4 bases removed from V and 4 bases from J, the gap between germline ends came to 2 bases. From germline, CDR1 is MNHEY and CDR2 SVGAGI. For the CDR3, the DNA is TGTGCCAGCAGTTTTTACAATGAGCAGTTCTTC. As protein: CASSFYNEQFF.

This clone was found a few times. The gene calls are TRBV18 and TRBJ2-7, with TRBD2 identical over 8 bases. The junction had 6 bases not matched to a gene; V was cut back by 3 bases and J by 5 bases. The CDR3 length is 14 residues. Germline assignment: CDR1 KGHSH and CDR2 LQKENI. This CDR3 reads CASSPPGRGDEQYF. The CDR3 DNA follows: TGTGCCAGCTCACCCCCAGGGCGGGGGGACGAGCAGTACTTC.

This clone was seen only a few times. This chain uses TRBV7-2 with TRBJ2-2; D is uncertain. Germline CDR1 reads SGHTA; CDR2 reads FQGNSA. The CDR3 covers 13 residues. The V gene lost 5 bases and the J gene lost 7 bases, with 11 bases spanning the gap. The CDR3 DNA follows: TGTGCCAGCAGCCTGGGTTTCGGCGGGGAGCTGTTTTTT. Its translation: CASSLGFGGELFF. Full variable domain (outside the CDR3, taken from reference TRBV7-2 and TRBJ2-2): GAGVSQSPSNKVTEKGKDVELRCDPISGHTALYWYRQSLGQGLEFLIYFQGNSAPDKSGLPSDRFSAERTGGSVSTLTIQRTQQEDSAVYLCASSLGFGGELFFGEGSRLTVL.

This clone was seen a handful of times. Other nucleotide sequences from this sample produce the same CDR3. V usage is TRBV29-1 and J usage is TRBJ2-1; 9 bases are shared with TRBD1. The germline gives CDR1 SQVTM, CDR2 ANQGSEA. V dropped 6 bases and J dropped 2; count of bases not matched to a gene: 2. This CDR3 contains 13 residues. The CDR3 region has the DNA TGCAGCGTCCGACAGGGGGCCTACAATGAGCAGTTCTTC. This sequence encodes CSVRQGAYNEQFF.

The table lists this clone with a few counts. The chain recombines TRBV7-2 with TRBJ1-1, with TRBD1 matching over 7 bases. Trimming took 8 bases from V and 5 from J; bases not matched to a gene: 11. The CDR3 length is 14 residues. Germline V gene data show CDR1 as SGHTA and CDR2 as FQGNSA. The CDR3 nucleotides are TGTGCCAGCTCCCGGACAGGAGCGTTGACTGAAGCTTTCTTT. Translated: CASSRTGALTEAFF.

CDR3 amino acids: CASSYSKHNANYGYTF. DNA of the CDR3: TGTGCCAGCAGTTACTCGAAGCATAACGCAAACTATGGCTACACCTTC. The rearrangement links TRBV6-5 to TRBJ1-2, with D uncertain. Germline-derived CDR1 and CDR2 are MNHEY and SVGAGI. The V end lost 0 bases, the J end lost 2 bases, and 13 bases lay between the germline ends. There are 16 residues in the CDR3.

This clone appeared a few times. The chain uses TRBV10-3 and TRBJ1-2, with TRBD1 matching over 9 bases. Unmatched junction bases numbered 6, after V lost 4 bases and J lost 3 bases. The CDR3 covers 15 residues. Germline loops: CDR1 ENHRY, CDR2 SYGVKD. Here the CDR3 DNA reads TGTGCCATCAGTGGGCGGACAGGGGTTTACTATGGCTACACCTTC. Amino acids: CAISGRTGVYYGYTF.

The J gene is TRBJ1-1, the V gene TRBV14; 10 nucleotides align to TRBD1. Losses at the gene ends were 6 bases for V and 5 bases for J; bases not matched to a gene: 6. CDR3 length equals 14 residues. Per germline, CDR1 SGHDN and CDR2 FVKESK. The CDR3 bases are TGTGCCAGCAGACGACAGGGGGCAGGTACTGAAGCTTTCTTT. This sequence encodes CASRRQGAGTEAFF.

This clone was recorded a few times. This chain joins TRBV5-1 and TRBJ1-1, with TRBD1 as a possible D gene (5 bases). Germline values: CDR1 SGHRS, CDR2 YFSETQ. Trimming removed 2 bases at V and 4 bases at J, with 15 bases between. CDR3 length equals 15 residues. The CDR3 loop is CASSFQGLGGTEAFF. The CDR3 DNA reads as TGCGCCAGCAGCTTTCAAGGACTGGGGGGCACTGAAGCTTTCTTT.

A few counts support this clone. The chain couples TRBV18 to TRBJ2-7; D call uncertain. The CDR3 extends over 14 amino acids. Germline-derived CDR1 and CDR2 are KGHSH and LQKENI. V lost 2 bases and J 3 bases, leaving 11 bases between the germline ends. CDR3 residues: CASSPFSQVYEQYF. The CDR3 bases are TGTGCCAGCTCACCATTTTCGCAGGTCTACGAGCAGTACTTC.

The rearrangement joins TRBV6-7 to TRBJ1-2, with 7 bases aligning to TRBD1. TRBV6-7 counts as an open reading frame of uncertain function. The V and J ends lost 3 bases and 4 bases, in that order; junction bases with no gene match: 8. CDR3 length equals 15 residues. CDR3 in amino acids: CASSYRDRAFYGYTF. The DNA for the CDR3 is TGTGCCAGCAGTTATCGCGACAGGGCCTTCTATGGCTACACCTTC.

In this sample, this clone turned up a few times. V and J are TRBV30 and TRBJ1-2, with D uncertain. V was trimmed by 0 bases and J by 7 bases, leaving 12 bases between them. CDR1 and CDR2 from the germline V gene are GTSNPN and SVGIG (reference sequence). The CDR3 contains 13 residues. DNA for the CDR3: TGTGCCTGGAGTGTTCTCATGGAGCTTGGCTACACCTTC. Translated, it gives CAWSVLMELGYTF. The variable domain in full, completed from reference TRBV30 and TRBJ1-2, reads SQTIHQWPATLVQPVGSPLSLECTVEGTSNPNLYWYRQAAGRGLQLLFYSVGIGQISSEVPQNLSASRPQDRQFILSSKKLLLSDSGFYLCAWSVLMELGYTFGSGTRLTVV.

The gene calls are TRBV19 and TRBJ1-2, with D possibly matching TRBD1 (6 bases). Germline CDR1 LNHDA, CDR2 SQIVND (reference sequence). The CDR3 is made up of 16 amino acids. V lost 5 bases, J lost 6 bases, and 22 bases lay in between. The CDR3 is CASSSPLQGRRNGYTF. The CDR3 DNA follows: TGTGCCAGTAGTTCCCCTCTACAGGGCAGGAGAAATGGCTACACCTTC.

The chain carries TRBV4-2 and TRBJ2-1, with 10 bases fitting TRBD2. Germline loops: CDR1 LGHNA, CDR2 YNFKEQ. This CDR3 spans 18 amino acids. Unmatched junction bases numbered 9, after V lost 0 bases and J lost 4 bases. The CDR3 nucleotides read TGTGCCAGCAGCCAAGATATGGCTAGCGGGGGCCTATACAATGAGCAGTTCTTC. The encoded protein is CASSQDMASGGLYNEQFF.

The V and J genes are TRBV30 and TRBJ2-7, with 8 bases that match TRBD1. With V trimmed by 2 bases and J by 6 bases, 6 bases remained unmatched. Per the germline V gene, CDR1 is GTSNPN and CDR2 is SVGIG (reference sequence). The CDR3 covers 13 residues. The CDR3 reads CAWSFTGGSEQYF. CDR3 nucleotides: TGTGCCTGGAGTTTTACAGGGGGTAGCGAGCAGTACTTC.

The chain couples TRBV7-9 to TRBJ2-3, with D hard to call. The germline V gene encodes CDR1 SEHNR and CDR2 FQNEAQ (reference sequence). V shed 4 bases and J shed 4 bases, with 18 bases lying between them. This CDR3 comprises 16 residues. The CDR3 region is CASSSRLAPTSDTQYF. CDR3 sequence (DNA): TGTGCCAGCAGCTCACGCCTTGCCCCTACATCAGATACGCAGTATTTT.

This chain links TRBV30 with TRBJ2-7; D not resolved. Germline V gene data show CDR1 as GTSNPN and CDR2 as SVGIG (reference sequence). The CDR3 runs to 13 residues. Trimming took 2 bases from V and 4 from J, leaving 12 bases between them. For the CDR3, the DNA is TGTGCCTGGAGTCACACGTTATTTTACGAGCAGTACTTC. Its translation is CAWSHTLFYEQYF.

There are a few counts of this clone. The chain combines TRBV25-1 with TRBJ2-3; 7 nucleotides match TRBD2. The CDR3 is 17 residues long. CDR1 is MGHDK and CDR2 is SYGVNS in the germline V gene. Losses at the gene ends were 2 bases for V and 1 base for J; bases not matched to a gene: 9. The CDR3 protein is CASSETGLLAGTDTQYF. The CDR3 coding sequence is TGTGCCAGCAGTGAAACGGGCTTGCTAGCGGGCACAGATACGCAGTATTTT. Full variable domain (rest looked up from reference TRBV25-1 and TRBJ2-3): EADIYQTPRYLVIGTGKKITLECSQTMGHDKMYWYQQDPGMELHLIHYSYGVNSTEKGDLSSESTVSRIRTEHFPLTLESARPSHTSQYLCASSETGLLAGTDTQYFGPGTRLTVL.

This clone has a handful of counts. The chain couples TRBV19 to TRBJ1-5, with TRBD1 matching over 8 bases. V was pared by 2 bases and J by 3 bases, with 9 bases of the junction left unmatched. This CDR3 has 17 amino acids. Germline V lookup: CDR1 LNHDA, CDR2 SQIVND (reference sequence). The CDR3 coding sequence is TGTGCCAGTAGTATAATCCCGGGACAGGAACTCAATCAGCCCCAGCATTTT. Translating gives CASSIIPGQELNQPQHF.

This clone has more than one count but fewer than ten. This chain links TRBV9 with TRBJ2-3; 7 bases align to TRBD2. The CDR3 has 14 amino acids. Losses at the gene ends were 5 bases for V and 0 bases for J; bases not matched to a gene: 3. Germline-derived CDR1 and CDR2 are SGDLS and YYNGEE. The CDR3, as DNA: TGTGCCAGCAGTTTCGGGGGGAGCACAGATACGCAGTATTTT. Its translation: CASSFGGSTDTQYF. Full variable domain (remainder filled in from reference TRBV9 and TRBJ2-3): DSGVTQTPKHLITATGQRVTLRCSPRSGDLSVYWYQQSLDQGLQFLIQYYNGEERAKGNILERFSAQQFPDLHSELNLSSLELGDSALYFCASSFGGSTDTQYFGPGTRLTVL.

On this clone itself: Other DNA sequences in this specimen translate into the identical CDR3. The rearrangement joins TRBV27 to TRBJ1-4, with 8 bases fitting TRBD1. This CDR3 spans 14 amino acids. Germline V CDR1 and CDR2: MNHEY, SMNVEV (reference sequence). The V gene end was trimmed by 4 bases and the J gene end by 8 bases; junction bases not matched to a gene: 6. CDR3 loop: CASSSQGANEKLFF. CDR3 nucleotide sequence: TGTGCCAGCAGTTCCCAGGGGGCGAACGAAAAACTGTTTTTT. Complete variable domain (other parts from reference TRBV27 and TRBJ1-4): EAQVTQNPRYLITVTGKKLTVTCSQNMNHEYMSWYRQDPGLGLRQIYYSMNVEVTDKGDVPEGYKVSRKEKRNFPLILESPSPNQTSLYFCASSSQGANEKLFFGSGTQLSVL.

The J gene is TRBJ1-1, the V gene TRBV7-2; unclear D gene. Trimming cost V 1 base and J 11 bases, with 17 bases left between them. Germline V gene lookup returns CDR1 SGHTA and CDR2 FQGNSA. The CDR3 spans 14 residues. CDR3 sequence: CASSLDTRPIEAFF. As DNA, the CDR3 is TGTGCCAGCAGCTTAGATACCCGCCCGATCGAGGCTTTCTTT.

The chain has TRBV5-5 and TRBJ2-3; no definite D call. Germline assignment: CDR1 SGHKS and CDR2 YYEKEE (reference sequence). This CDR3 region has 14 residues. V lost 0 bases to trimming and J lost 2 bases, with 7 bases between them. CDR3 region: CASSLVGTTDTQYF. The CDR3 DNA follows: TGTGCCAGCAGCTTGGTCGGAACCACAGATACGCAGTATTTT. The complete variable domain, with remaining parts taken from reference TRBV5-5 and TRBJ2-3, reads DAGVTQSPTHLIKTRGQQVTLRCSPISGHKSVSWYQQVLGQGPQFIFQYYEKEERGRGNFPDRFSARQFPNYSSELNVNALLLGDSALYLCASSLVGTTDTQYFGPGTRLTVL.

The rearrangement joins TRBV6-5 to TRBJ2-5; 7 bases agree with TRBD1. Trimming at V came to 6 bases and at J to 8 bases, leaving 9 bases not matched to a gene. CDR1 is MNHEY and CDR2 is SVGAGI in the germline V gene. The CDR3 is made up of 13 amino acids. CDR3 residues: CASRTTGVKTQYF. CDR3 bases: TGTGCCAGCAGGACCACAGGGGTAAAAACCCAGTACTTC.

V and J are TRBV4-2 and TRBJ2-1; 10 nucleotides match TRBD2. The CDR3 has 16 residues. Looked up from germline, CDR1 is LGHNA and CDR2 is YNFKEQ. V was pared by 3 bases and J by 1 base, with 3 bases of the junction left unmatched. This CDR3 is CASSHRLAGSYNEQFF. CDR3 DNA sequence: TGTGCCAGCAGCCACCGACTAGCGGGTTCCTACAATGAGCAGTTCTTC.

This clone was found a few times. The chain joins TRBV4-3 to TRBJ1-2; D ambiguous. The V gene's germline CDR1 is LGHNA and CDR2 YSLEER. Trimming removed 5 bases from V and 2 bases from J, with 12 bases in between. The CDR3 covers 14 residues. The CDR3 loop is CASSSRRQNYGYTF. CDR3 nucleotide sequence: TGCGCCAGCAGCTCGCGGCGGCAGAACTATGGCTACACCTTC.

This clone was seen only a few times. The chain uses TRBV6-6 and TRBJ1-2; no definite D call. CDR1 and CDR2 (germline): MNHNY, SVGAGI (reference sequence). The V end was cut by 0 bases, the J end by 1 base, with 12 bases between. There are 16 residues in the CDR3. CDR3 sequence reads: CASSYSSRKVNYGYTF. In nucleotides, the CDR3 is TGTGCCAGCAGTTACTCTTCGAGGAAGGTTAACTATGGCTACACCTTC.

The chain uses TRBV9 and TRBJ2-7; 8 bases map to TRBD1. After removal of 4 bases from V and 0 bases from J, the junction contained 3 bases not matched to a gene. CDR1 is SGDLS and CDR2 is YYNGEE in the germline V gene. The CDR3 loop spans 14 amino acids. The CDR3 here is CASSPGQVSYEQYF. The CDR3 DNA reads as TGTGCCAGCAGCCCGGGACAGGTCTCCTACGAGCAGTACTTC.

This clone came up a few times. Additional DNA sequences in this sample encode the identical CDR3. The J gene is TRBJ2-7, the V gene TRBV29-1; TRBD2 aligns across 7 bases. V dropped 4 bases and J dropped 1; count of bases not matched to a gene: 1. From germline, CDR1 is SQVTM and CDR2 ANQGSEA. CDR3 length: 12 amino acids. This CDR3 is CSVGGGSYEQYF. DNA of the CDR3: TGCAGCGTTGGGGGGGGATCCTACGAGCAGTACTTC.

The V gene is TRBV9, the J gene TRBJ2-3, with 10 bases fitting TRBD2. The CDR3 length is 14 residues. V lost 4 bases and J lost 6; bases outside the gene matches: 5. In germline, CDR1 is SGDLS, CDR2 YYNGEE. CDR3 protein: CASSRTSGGDTQYF. Written as DNA, the CDR3 is TGTGCCAGCAGCCGGACTAGCGGTGGGGATACGCAGTATTTT.